The 30 T cell receptor beta chains given below trace back to one sample, sequenced in a study of cytomegalovirus exposure and HLA in healthy donors. TCRdb keeps only in-frame clones here, not all; method: immunoSEQ multiplex PCR. The sample has approximately 72,000 clones; 94% are singletons. The sequenced sample consisted of PBMCs. These receptors all stem from a woman aged 18 to 35 in good health and CMV-seronegative.

The chain couples TRBV9 to TRBJ1-1; D might be TRBD1 (5 bases). With 4 bases removed from V and 2 bases from J, the gap between germline ends came to 12 bases. This CDR3 contains 14 residues. From germline, CDR1 is SGDLS and CDR2 YYNGEE. Here the CDR3 reads CASSRGETNTEAFF. CDR3 DNA sequence: TGTGCCAGCAGCCGGGGGGAAACTAACACTGAAGCTTTCTTT.

The chain combines TRBV18 with TRBJ2-7; D gene uncertain. Germline lookup yields CDR1 KGHSH and CDR2 LQKENI. This CDR3 has 13 amino acids. V shed 7 bases and J shed 0 bases, with 10 bases lying between them. CDR3 amino acids: CASFFTSSYEQYF. CDR3 nucleotide sequence: TGTGCCAGCTTCTTTACGAGCTCCTACGAGCAGTACTTC.

The chain is built from TRBV15 and TRBJ1-5; 8 nucleotides match TRBD1. Germline V lookup: CDR1 LNHNV, CDR2 YYDKDF (reference sequence). This CDR3 comprises 18 residues. V gave up 5 bases and J gave up 7 bases; unmatched junction bases: 19. The CDR3 reads CATSPSREPRGRRQPQHF. DNA of the CDR3: TGTGCCACCAGCCCCTCGAGGGAGCCCAGGGGGCGAAGACAGCCCCAGCATTTT.

The V and J genes are TRBV19 and TRBJ1-3, with TRBD1 matching over 7 bases. Trimming at V came to 8 bases and at J to 3 bases, leaving 10 bases not matched to a gene. Germline values: CDR1 LNHDA, CDR2 SQIVND (reference sequence). The CDR3 sequence is 15 residues long. The CDR3 nucleotides are TGTGCCAGTCGGGGCCCCCGACAGGGTGGAAACACCATATATTTT. Translated, it gives CASRGPRQGGNTIYF.

The chain recombines TRBV30 with TRBJ2-5; 8 bases match TRBD2. This CDR3 spans 15 amino acids. Trimming removed 3 bases from V and 3 bases from J; junction bases left unmatched: 9. Looked up from germline, CDR1 is GTSNPN and CDR2 is SVGIG (reference sequence). The CDR3 DNA sequence: TGTGCCTGGAGACGGAGCGGGGGCCACGAAGAGACCCAGTACTTC. This gives the protein CAWRRSGGHEETQYF. Using reference TRBV30 and TRBJ2-5 for the parts outside the CDR3, the full variable domain is SQTIHQWPATLVQPVGSPLSLECTVEGTSNPNLYWYRQAAGRGLQLLFYSVGIGQISSEVPQNLSASRPQDRQFILSSKKLLLSDSGFYLCAWRRSGGHEETQYFGPGTRLLVL.

The chain carries TRBV9 and TRBJ2-7, with a weak D call TRBD1 (6 bases). The CDR3 runs 14 residues. V gave up 0 bases and J gave up 4 bases, with 11 bases separating them. The germline CDR1 and CDR2 sequences are SGDLS and YYNGEE. The CDR3 here is CASSVDTGRYEQYF. The DNA for the CDR3 is TGTGCCAGCAGCGTAGATACAGGGCGATACGAGCAGTACTTC.

The chain carries TRBV7-9 and TRBJ2-3; D perhaps matches TRBD2 (5 bases). CDR3 length: 14 residues. CDR1 SEHNR and CDR2 FQNEAQ come from the germline V gene (reference sequence). V was trimmed by 1 base and J by 3 bases, leaving 8 bases between them. The CDR3 region is CASSLGPGTDTQYF. The CDR3 DNA follows: TGTGCCAGCAGCTTAGGCCCGGGGACAGATACGCAGTATTTT.

The genes are TRBV18 and TRBJ2-7; D possibly corresponds to TRBD2 (5 bases). This CDR3 is built from 13 residues. Germline V gene lookup returns CDR1 KGHSH and CDR2 LQKENI. V was shortened by 4 bases and J by 6 bases, with 13 bases between the two germline ends. DNA of the CDR3: TGTGCCAGCTCACGCGCTGCAGGAGGCGAGCAGTACTTC. It translates to CASSRAAGGEQYF.

This chain joins TRBV18 and TRBJ1-1; D not certain. From germline, CDR1 is KGHSH and CDR2 LQKENI. This CDR3 is built from 14 residues. V dropped 6 bases and J dropped 6 bases, with 17 bases sitting between them. The CDR3 protein is CASSRDRVESEAFF. The CDR3 nucleotides read TGTGCCAGCTCGCGAGATAGAGTGGAGTCTGAAGCTTTCTTT.

The J gene is TRBJ1-6, the V gene TRBV6-5; D possibly corresponds to TRBD1 (6 bases). V was shortened by 7 bases and J by 0 bases, with 10 bases between the two germline ends. This CDR3 is built from 15 residues. Looked up from germline, CDR1 is MNHEY and CDR2 is SVGAGI. The CDR3 loop is CASTEDSSYNSPLHF. CDR3 DNA: TGTGCCAGCACTGAGGACAGCTCCTATAATTCACCCCTCCACTTT.

CDR3 DNA sequence: TGTGCCAGCAGCCGCGGCGGTAGCACCAACGAGCAGTACTTC. Residues: CASSRGGSTNEQYF. The chain carries TRBV14 and TRBJ2-7; the D is unclear. The CDR3 has 14 amino acids. Trimming left V 4 bases short and J 5 bases short, with 15 bases between. CDR1 is SGHDN, CDR2 FVKESK, per germline.

The chain combines TRBV7-6 with TRBJ2-2, with D tentatively TRBD1 (6 bases). Trimming took off 6 bases at V and 5 bases at J, with 16 bases between the two ends. The CDR3 extends over 15 amino acids. In germline, CDR1 is SGHVS, CDR2 FNYEAQ. The CDR3 region is CASSAGTSRTGELFF. For the CDR3, the DNA is TGTGCCAGCAGTGCCGGGACATCGAGGACCGGGGAGCTGTTTTTT.

This sequence joins TRBV27 and TRBJ2-6; 10 bases line up with TRBD1. The junction had 4 bases not matched to a gene; V was cut back by 1 base and J by 1 base. The CDR3 runs 18 residues. Germline V gene data show CDR1 as MNHEY and CDR2 as SMNVEV (reference sequence). Here the CDR3 DNA reads TGTGCCAGCAGTTTATACCCGGACAGGGGGTCTGGGGCCAACGTCCTGACTTTC. Protein: CASSLYPDRGSGANVLTF.

The genes are TRBV30 and TRBJ1-6; TRBD1 might be the D (5 bases). The CDR3 has 15 amino acids. V lost 3 bases to trimming and J lost 6 bases, with 15 bases between them. Germline lookup yields CDR1 GTSNPN and CDR2 SVGIG (reference sequence). For the CDR3, the DNA is TGTGCCTGGAGGGATGGGGCGGTGCTTAATTCACCCCTCCACTTT. Translated: CAWRDGAVLNSPLHF.

The chain uses TRBV6-6 and TRBJ2-7; perhaps TRBD1 as D (6 bases). Trimming shortened V by 6 bases and J by 0 bases, and 12 bases separated the two germline ends. From germline, CDR1 is MNHNY and CDR2 SVGAGI (reference sequence). The CDR3 has 14 amino acids. This CDR3 reads CASSPQGNSYEQYF. The CDR3, as DNA: TGTGCCAGCAGCCCTCAGGGGAACTCCTACGAGCAGTACTTC.

The chain uses TRBV5-4 and TRBJ2-3; 12 bases match TRBD2. Germline loops: CDR1 SGHNT, CDR2 YYREEE (reference sequence). The CDR3 consists of 15 residues. The J segment lost 4 bases and the V segment lost 2 bases, leaving 2 bases of the junction unmatched. This CDR3 reads CASSLRLAGADTQYF. In DNA form, the CDR3 reads TGTGCCAGCAGCTTAAGACTAGCGGGGGCAGATACGCAGTATTTT.

This chain uses TRBV30 with TRBJ1-6; maybe TRBD1 (6 bases). Trimming took 6 bases from V and 5 from J, leaving 14 bases between them. Germline V gene lookup returns CDR1 GTSNPN and CDR2 SVGIG (reference sequence). The CDR3 extends over 14 amino acids. The CDR3 spells CACRRGGNNSPLHF. DNA of the CDR3: TGTGCCTGCCGTAGGGGGGGCAATAATTCACCCCTCCACTTT.

V usage is TRBV2 and J usage is TRBJ1-2, with 8 nucleotides matching TRBD1. Germline CDR1 reads SNHLY; CDR2 reads FYNNEI. Losses at the gene ends were 5 bases for V and 2 bases for J; bases not matched to a gene: 7. This CDR3 contains 15 residues. The CDR3 loop is CASSLLTGENYGYTF. In DNA form, the CDR3 reads TGTGCCAGCAGTCTCCTGACAGGGGAGAACTATGGCTACACCTTC. Using reference TRBV2 and TRBJ1-2 for the parts outside the CDR3, the full variable domain is EPEVTQTPSHQVTQMGQEVILRCVPISNHLYFYWYRQILGQKVEFLVSFYNNEISEKSEIFDDQFSVERPDGSNFTLKIRSTKLEDSAMYFCASSLLTGENYGYTFGSGTRLTVV.

The rearrangement links TRBV29-1 to TRBJ2-2; the D gene is possibly TRBD2 (6 bases). CDR3 size: 12 residues. Looked up from germline, CDR1 is SQVTM and CDR2 is ANQGSEA. V was shortened by 4 bases and J by 8 bases, with 11 bases between the two germline ends. DNA for the CDR3: TGCAGCGTTGGGGGGGACCGGGGGGAGCTGTTTTTT. Residues: CSVGGDRGELFF.

This sequence joins TRBV2 and TRBJ2-7, with TRBD1 identical over 11 bases. The CDR3 extends over 15 amino acids. CDR1 is SNHLY, CDR2 FYNNEI, per germline. Trimming at V came to 6 bases and at J to 0 bases, leaving 4 bases not matched to a gene. DNA of the CDR3: TGTGCCAGCAGCGGGACAGGGGGAATCTCCTACGAGCAGTACTTC. Amino acids: CASSGTGGISYEQYF. Drawing the rest from reference TRBV2 and TRBJ2-7, the complete variable domain is EPEVTQTPSHQVTQMGQEVILRCVPISNHLYFYWYRQILGQKVEFLVSFYNNEISEKSEIFDDQFSVERPDGSNFTLKIRSTKLEDSAMYFCASSGTGGISYEQYFGPGTRLTVT.

The J gene is TRBJ1-1, the V gene TRBV2; the D is unclear. The CDR3 runs 14 residues. Germline assignment: CDR1 SNHLY and CDR2 FYNNEI. The ends were cut back, 7 bases at V and 3 bases at J, with 15 bases in the middle. The CDR3 bases are TGTGCCAGCACCTATTGGCCGAGGTACACTGAAGCTTTCTTT. This gives the protein CASTYWPRYTEAFF.

This clone came up once. The CDR3 DNA reads as TGTGCCAGCAGCCCGAGGACAGGGAGGCCCTACGAGCAGTACTTC. The encoded protein is CASSPRTGRPYEQYF. The chain has TRBV7-9 and TRBJ2-7, with TRBD1 identical over 8 bases. J gave up 2 bases and V 5 bases, and 8 bases lay outside the gene matches. The germline V gene encodes CDR1 SEHNR and CDR2 FQNEAQ (reference sequence). There are 15 residues in the CDR3.

V usage is TRBV2 and J usage is TRBJ2-4; D is unresolved. Trimming pared 10 bases from V and 0 bases from J, leaving 13 bases between. In germline, CDR1 is SNHLY, CDR2 FYNNEI. The CDR3 runs to 14 residues. CDR3 sequence (DNA): TGTGCCACCCAGGCTTCCTTAGCCAAAAACATTCAGTACTTC. Translating gives CATQASLAKNIQYF.

The chain uses TRBV9 and TRBJ2-3, with TRBD2 matching 11 bases. With 0 bases clipped from V and 2 bases from J, the junction kept 5 bases outside the gene matches. CDR3 length equals 17 residues. Germline CDR1 is SGDLS and CDR2 is YYNGEE. CDR3 protein: CASSVGASGGITDTQYF. The CDR3 DNA reads TGTGCCAGCAGCGTAGGGGCTAGCGGGGGGATCACAGATACGCAGTATTTT.

The J gene is TRBJ1-6, the V gene TRBV7-9; maybe TRBD1 (5 bases). Germline CDR1 SEHNR, CDR2 FQNEAQ (reference sequence). The CDR3 consists of 15 residues. V lost 7 bases and J lost 7, with 17 bases in between. The CDR3 sequence is CASTLTGHSNSPLHF. The CDR3 region has the DNA TGTGCCAGCACCCTAACAGGACATTCCAATTCACCCCTCCACTTT.

The V and J genes are TRBV7-2 and TRBJ2-7; 11 nucleotides match TRBD2. The CDR3 contains 14 residues. Germline CDR1 and CDR2: SGHTA and FQGNSA. Unmatched junction bases numbered 0, after V lost 1 base and J lost 4 bases. The CDR3 sequence: CASSLVAGGYEQYF. Written as DNA, the CDR3 is TGTGCCAGCAGCTTAGTAGCGGGGGGGTACGAGCAGTACTTC.

The DNA for the CDR3 is TGTGCCAGCAGTGCCCCGGCAGGGGCTAACTATGGCTACACCTTC. Translation gives CASSAPAGANYGYTF. The rearrangement uses TRBV6-6 and TRBJ1-2, with a tentative D call TRBD1 (6 bases). The V end lost 5 bases, the J end lost 0 bases, and 13 bases lay between the germline ends. The CDR3 totals 15 residues. CDR1 and CDR2 (germline): MNHNY, SVGAGI (reference sequence).

The genes are TRBV27 and TRBJ1-1; 8 positions agree with TRBD1. Germline trimming cut 1 base from V and 0 bases from J; bases unmatched to any gene: 13. The germline V gene has CDR1 MNHEY and CDR2 SMNVEV (reference sequence). CDR3 size: 19 residues. CDR3 in amino acids: CASSLFVPRQGRMNTEAFF. DNA of the CDR3: TGTGCCAGCAGTTTATTTGTCCCGAGACAGGGGCGAATGAACACTGAAGCTTTCTTT.

V is TRBV4-1 and J is TRBJ2-5; TRBD1 agrees at 8 bases. Losses at the gene ends were 7 bases for V and 4 bases for J; bases not matched to a gene: 11. The CDR3 has 15 residues. Germline V gene lookup returns CDR1 MGHRA and CDR2 YSYEKL. The DNA of the CDR3 is TGCGCCAGCACAGAGGGGCAGGGGGCCTTAGAGACCCAGTACTTC. Its protein is CASTEGQGALETQYF.

The CDR3 loop reads CAWSRTVYTEAFF. In DNA, the CDR3 is TGTGCCTGGAGTCGAACAGTCTACACTGAAGCTTTCTTT. This rearrangement joins TRBV30 to TRBJ1-1; no firm D call. The CDR3 is 13 amino acids. Germline V gene lookup returns CDR1 GTSNPN and CDR2 SVGIG (reference sequence). Trimming removed 2 bases at V and 3 bases at J, with 10 bases between.